Shown below are 18 T cell receptor beta chains from a single sample sequenced in a study of blood T cells in healthy people across ages (dated by TCRdb to about 2015). Library prep was done by 5' RACE. Sequencing was performed on an Illumina HiSeq 2500. A second PCR of about 7 to 12 cycles was performed with a sample-barcoded 5' primer and a J-beta primer mix. Through fastp at Q25 and MiXCR, TCRdb rebuilt clones from the public reads, retaining in-frame beta chains. When rows share a CDR3 protein, they turn into one entry using the most common DNA and genes. In this sample the table shows about 570,000 distinct CDR3 sequences, roughly 28% of which occur a single time. Together, the top ten hold about 18% of the sample. The specimen sequenced was blood. All receptors derive from a woman in her seventies in good health.

The J gene is TRBJ2-6, the V gene TRBV2; no reliable D call. V was shortened by 2 bases and J by 0 bases, with 5 bases between the two germline ends. Germline CDR1 reads SNHLY; CDR2 reads FYNNEI. This CDR3 is 15 amino acids long. The CDR3 nucleotides are TGTGCCAGCAGTGAAATTAGCTCTGGGGCCAACGTCCTGACTTTC. Protein sequence: CASSEISSGANVLTF.

The genes are TRBV20-1 and TRBJ2-5; TRBD2 aligns across 9 bases. This CDR3 is 12 amino acids long. The V gene's germline CDR1 is DFQATT and CDR2 SNEGSKA (reference sequence). V was pared by 6 bases and J by 4 bases, with 3 bases of the junction left unmatched. The CDR3 coding sequence is TGCAGTGCCACGCGGGGGGGAGAGACCCAGTACTTC. This encodes CSATRGGETQYF.

The rearrangement links TRBV27 to TRBJ1-2; 12 bases are a match to TRBD1. Germline V lookup: CDR1 MNHEY, CDR2 SMNVEV (reference sequence). With 0 bases clipped from V and 8 bases from J, the junction kept 4 bases outside the gene matches. The CDR3 is 15 amino acids. The CDR3 protein is CASSLSGQGARGYTF. CDR3 bases: TGTGCCAGCAGTTTATCGGGACAGGGGGCGCGCGGCTACACCTTC.

This clonotype was detected only a few times. V usage is TRBV7-3 and J usage is TRBJ1-2; D gene uncertain. V was shortened by 1 base and J by 2 bases, with 11 bases between the two germline ends. The CDR3 runs 15 residues. The germline gives CDR1 SGHTA, CDR2 FQGTGA. The CDR3 nucleotides read TGTGCCAGCAGCTTAATGGCTACAGAGAACTATGGCTACACCTTC. Residues: CASSLMATENYGYTF.

With respect to this clonotype: Relative to the germline gene, one junction end is altered; a read error may explain this. V is TRBV7-2 and J is TRBJ1-2; D ambiguous. CDR1 SGHTA and CDR2 FQGNSA come from the germline V gene. The CDR3 sequence is 15 residues long. The CDR3 DNA reads as TGTGCCAGCAGCTTAACCTACACAGCTAACTATAGCTACACCTTC. This sequence encodes CASSLTYTANYSYTF.

This clonotype was seen a handful of times. The chain employs TRBV28 and TRBJ1-2; 9 bases are a match to TRBD1. The V gene's germline CDR1 is MDHEN and CDR2 SYDVKM. This CDR3 comprises 16 residues. Unmatched junction bases numbered 15, after V lost 8 bases and J lost 5 bases. This CDR3 reads CASSWGQGSLIYGYTF. The CDR3 nucleotides read TGTGCCAGCTCTTGGGGACAGGGAAGCCTAATTTATGGCTACACCTTC.

The V and J genes are TRBV29-1 and TRBJ1-2; D may be TRBD1 (5 bases). The germline gives CDR1 SQVTM, CDR2 ANQGSEA. V lost 3 bases and J 2 bases, leaving 10 bases between the germline ends. This CDR3 has 13 amino acids. CDR3 nucleotide sequence: TGCAGCGTTGAGTCAGGGCGGAACTATGGCTACACCTTC. Translating it yields CSVESGRNYGYTF.

On this clonotype itself: The junction differs from germline at one of its ends, possibly a read error. The chain carries TRBV7-2 and TRBJ2-1; 12 bases agree with TRBD2. Germline values: CDR1 SGHTA, CDR2 FQGNSA. The CDR3 length is 15 residues. Written as DNA, the CDR3 is TGCGCCAGCAGCTTAGCTAGCGGGGGGGCCGATGAGCAGTTCTTC. Encoded protein: CASSLASGGADEQFF.

This clonotype was seen only a few times. The chain uses TRBV7-6 and TRBJ2-3, with D maybe TRBD1 (7 bases). CDR1 SGHVS and CDR2 FNYEAQ come from the germline V gene. This CDR3 comprises 18 residues. Trimming removed 5 bases at V and 4 bases at J, with 25 bases between. The CDR3 reads CASSLMAGQRGSADTQYF. For the CDR3, the DNA is TGTGCCAGCAGCCTCATGGCGGGACAGAGAGGGAGCGCAGATACGCAGTATTTT.

The gene calls are TRBV18 and TRBJ1-2; D not certain. Per the germline V gene, CDR1 is KGHSH and CDR2 is LQKENI. The length of the CDR3 is 13 residues. V was cut by 3 bases and J by 2 bases, with 7 bases left in between. The CDR3 reads CASSPAVNYGYTF. The CDR3 DNA reads TGTGCCAGCTCACCTGCGGTGAACTATGGCTACACCTTC.

The genes are TRBV19 and TRBJ1-4; D ambiguous. Trimming pared 6 bases from V and 6 bases from J, leaving 11 bases between. The CDR3 spans 13 residues. Germline CDR1 and CDR2: LNHDA and SQIVND (reference sequence). Here the CDR3 reads CASRSSYYEKLFF. The CDR3, as DNA: TGTGCCAGTAGATCCTCTTACTATGAAAAACTGTTTTTT.

The genes are TRBV3-1 and TRBJ1-1; no reliable D call. With 4 bases removed from V and 6 bases from J, the gap between germline ends came to 12 bases. Germline V CDR1 and CDR2: LGHDT, YNNKEL (reference sequence). The CDR3 runs 13 residues. In DNA form, the CDR3 reads TGTGCCAGCAGCCTAGGCAGTGGGGCTGAAGCTTTCTTT. Residues: CASSLGSGAEAFF.

This chain links TRBV19 with TRBJ2-1; unclear D gene. V shed 3 bases and J shed 0 bases, with 6 bases lying between them. Per the germline V gene, CDR1 is LNHDA and CDR2 is SQIVND (reference sequence). The CDR3 consists of 14 residues. CDR3 nucleotides: TGTGCCAGTAGTATGGCGAACTCCTACAATGAGCAGTTCTTC. Translation: CASSMANSYNEQFF.

The V gene is TRBV7-8, the J gene TRBJ2-1, with D possibly TRBD2 on 5 matching bases. Germline-derived CDR1 and CDR2 are SGHVS and FQNEAQ. V lost 2 bases, J lost 9 bases, and 17 bases lay in between. CDR3 length: 15 amino acids. CDR3 nucleotides: TGTGCCAGCAGCTTAAGAGGCCCCCTAGAGGGTGAGCAGTTCTTC. Translated, it gives CASSLRGPLEGEQFF.

This clonotype was detected a few times. The genes are TRBV7-3 and TRBJ2-1; unclear D gene. The V gene lost 8 bases and the J gene lost 4 bases, with 12 bases spanning the gap. This CDR3 contains 13 residues. The V gene's germline CDR1 is SGHTA and CDR2 FQGTGA. CDR3 coding DNA: TGTGCCAGCGCTCGTGAGGTTTACAATGAGCAGTTCTTC. This codes for CASAREVYNEQFF.

The chain couples TRBV2 to TRBJ2-5; D is undetermined. The end of the DNA is better explained by TRBJ2-1, so the J call may be wrong. Looked up from germline, CDR1 is SNHLY and CDR2 is FYNNEI. CDR3 length: 12 residues. CDR3 sequence: CASSEAPYEQFF. For the CDR3, the DNA is TGTGCCAGCAGTGAAGCGCCGTATGAGCAGTTCTTC.

This clonotype was picked up a small number of times. The chain combines TRBV12-3 or TRBV12-4 with TRBJ1-2; a possible D gene is TRBD1 (5 bases). This CDR3 comprises 16 residues. With 2 bases removed from V and 4 bases from J, the gap between germline ends came to 17 bases. DNA of the CDR3: TGTGCCAGCAGTTTACAGGGAGGTCGGGTTGGCTATGGCTACACCTTC. Residues: CASSLQGGRVGYGYTF.

Only a few counts were recorded for this clonotype. This chain links TRBV7-3 with TRBJ1-1; D may be TRBD1 (5 bases). The germline gives CDR1 SGHTA, CDR2 FQGTGA. The CDR3 totals 12 residues. V shed 5 bases and J shed 7 bases, with 11 bases lying between them. As DNA, the CDR3 is TGTGCCAGCAGCACAGGCGGGGGTGAAGCTTTCTTT. Translated: CASSTGGGEAFF.